The TCR beta chain described here comes from a study of T cell responses to AZD1222 COVID-19 vaccine. Germline CDR1 is KGHDR and CDR2 is SFDVKD. The CDR3 loop spans 11 amino acids. Assay used: immunoSEQ multiplex PCR; TCRdb lists only in-frame clones, some missing. This table has roughly 150,000 clones, over 75% appearing once. Overall study results and limits: Close to half of spike-specific TCRs reportedly recognize unmutated variant regions. Baseline serology detected seropositivity in only six AZD1222 recipients. White British ancestry dominated among donors, who included more females, and clonal diversity was possibly underestimated. Rises in breadth and depth of Spike-specific TCRs came after two AZD1222 doses.

To note about this clone: What it binds is not known.

The receptor was isolated from an adult in good health. This specimen was peripheral blood, taken on day 0 of AZD1222 vaccination. The J gene is TRBJ1-2, the V gene TRBV24-1; D is unclear. The CDR3 sequence is CAEREGYGYTF. The CDR3 DNA sequence: TGTGCAGAGCGGGAGGGATATGGCTACACCTTC.